This T cell receptor beta chain was sequenced in a study of cytomegalovirus exposure and HLA in healthy donors. Study-level results: Reportedly, diagnosis of cytomegalovirus status by the classifier showed high specificity and sensitivity. In a later analysis, TCR association rates varied by HLA locus: DRB1 most, HLA-C fewest. Most CMV-associated TCR beta chains appeared HLA-restricted in a later analysis. Some segments of the V type, notably TRBV6-2 and TRBV6-3, were excluded as indistinguishable.

Germline V lookup: CDR1 SGHRS, CDR2 YFSETQ. The CDR3 consists of 13 residues. The V end was cut by 0 bases, the J end by 4 bases, with 7 bases between. The PCR ran on 60 Vbeta and 13 Jbeta primers. Profiling relied on immunoSEQ multiplex PCR, and the TCRdb table lists in-frame clones only, not all of them. The repertoire includes around 160,000 clones, about 80% of them detected once, and around 13% sits in the top ten. Remarks on this clone: The antigen is unknown.

The chain has TRBV5-1 and TRBJ2-5; a weak D match, TRBD2 (5 bases). The sequenced material came from PBMCs. The source of this sequence is a man aged 40-49 years in good health and CMV-seropositive. Written as DNA, the CDR3 is TGCGCCAGCAGCTTGGGTCGGGGAGAGACCCAGTACTTC. This translates into CASSLGRGETQYF.